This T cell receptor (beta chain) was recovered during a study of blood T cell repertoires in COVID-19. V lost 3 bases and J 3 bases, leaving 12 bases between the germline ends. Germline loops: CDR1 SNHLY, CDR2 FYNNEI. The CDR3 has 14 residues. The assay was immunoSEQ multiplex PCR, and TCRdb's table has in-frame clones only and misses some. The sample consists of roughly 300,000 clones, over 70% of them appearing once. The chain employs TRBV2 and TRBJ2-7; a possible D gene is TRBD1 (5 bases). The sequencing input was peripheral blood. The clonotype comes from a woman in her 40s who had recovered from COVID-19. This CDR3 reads CASSDQGTGYEQYF. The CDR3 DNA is TGTGCCAGCAGTGACCAGGGAACTGGCTACGAGCAGTACTTC.